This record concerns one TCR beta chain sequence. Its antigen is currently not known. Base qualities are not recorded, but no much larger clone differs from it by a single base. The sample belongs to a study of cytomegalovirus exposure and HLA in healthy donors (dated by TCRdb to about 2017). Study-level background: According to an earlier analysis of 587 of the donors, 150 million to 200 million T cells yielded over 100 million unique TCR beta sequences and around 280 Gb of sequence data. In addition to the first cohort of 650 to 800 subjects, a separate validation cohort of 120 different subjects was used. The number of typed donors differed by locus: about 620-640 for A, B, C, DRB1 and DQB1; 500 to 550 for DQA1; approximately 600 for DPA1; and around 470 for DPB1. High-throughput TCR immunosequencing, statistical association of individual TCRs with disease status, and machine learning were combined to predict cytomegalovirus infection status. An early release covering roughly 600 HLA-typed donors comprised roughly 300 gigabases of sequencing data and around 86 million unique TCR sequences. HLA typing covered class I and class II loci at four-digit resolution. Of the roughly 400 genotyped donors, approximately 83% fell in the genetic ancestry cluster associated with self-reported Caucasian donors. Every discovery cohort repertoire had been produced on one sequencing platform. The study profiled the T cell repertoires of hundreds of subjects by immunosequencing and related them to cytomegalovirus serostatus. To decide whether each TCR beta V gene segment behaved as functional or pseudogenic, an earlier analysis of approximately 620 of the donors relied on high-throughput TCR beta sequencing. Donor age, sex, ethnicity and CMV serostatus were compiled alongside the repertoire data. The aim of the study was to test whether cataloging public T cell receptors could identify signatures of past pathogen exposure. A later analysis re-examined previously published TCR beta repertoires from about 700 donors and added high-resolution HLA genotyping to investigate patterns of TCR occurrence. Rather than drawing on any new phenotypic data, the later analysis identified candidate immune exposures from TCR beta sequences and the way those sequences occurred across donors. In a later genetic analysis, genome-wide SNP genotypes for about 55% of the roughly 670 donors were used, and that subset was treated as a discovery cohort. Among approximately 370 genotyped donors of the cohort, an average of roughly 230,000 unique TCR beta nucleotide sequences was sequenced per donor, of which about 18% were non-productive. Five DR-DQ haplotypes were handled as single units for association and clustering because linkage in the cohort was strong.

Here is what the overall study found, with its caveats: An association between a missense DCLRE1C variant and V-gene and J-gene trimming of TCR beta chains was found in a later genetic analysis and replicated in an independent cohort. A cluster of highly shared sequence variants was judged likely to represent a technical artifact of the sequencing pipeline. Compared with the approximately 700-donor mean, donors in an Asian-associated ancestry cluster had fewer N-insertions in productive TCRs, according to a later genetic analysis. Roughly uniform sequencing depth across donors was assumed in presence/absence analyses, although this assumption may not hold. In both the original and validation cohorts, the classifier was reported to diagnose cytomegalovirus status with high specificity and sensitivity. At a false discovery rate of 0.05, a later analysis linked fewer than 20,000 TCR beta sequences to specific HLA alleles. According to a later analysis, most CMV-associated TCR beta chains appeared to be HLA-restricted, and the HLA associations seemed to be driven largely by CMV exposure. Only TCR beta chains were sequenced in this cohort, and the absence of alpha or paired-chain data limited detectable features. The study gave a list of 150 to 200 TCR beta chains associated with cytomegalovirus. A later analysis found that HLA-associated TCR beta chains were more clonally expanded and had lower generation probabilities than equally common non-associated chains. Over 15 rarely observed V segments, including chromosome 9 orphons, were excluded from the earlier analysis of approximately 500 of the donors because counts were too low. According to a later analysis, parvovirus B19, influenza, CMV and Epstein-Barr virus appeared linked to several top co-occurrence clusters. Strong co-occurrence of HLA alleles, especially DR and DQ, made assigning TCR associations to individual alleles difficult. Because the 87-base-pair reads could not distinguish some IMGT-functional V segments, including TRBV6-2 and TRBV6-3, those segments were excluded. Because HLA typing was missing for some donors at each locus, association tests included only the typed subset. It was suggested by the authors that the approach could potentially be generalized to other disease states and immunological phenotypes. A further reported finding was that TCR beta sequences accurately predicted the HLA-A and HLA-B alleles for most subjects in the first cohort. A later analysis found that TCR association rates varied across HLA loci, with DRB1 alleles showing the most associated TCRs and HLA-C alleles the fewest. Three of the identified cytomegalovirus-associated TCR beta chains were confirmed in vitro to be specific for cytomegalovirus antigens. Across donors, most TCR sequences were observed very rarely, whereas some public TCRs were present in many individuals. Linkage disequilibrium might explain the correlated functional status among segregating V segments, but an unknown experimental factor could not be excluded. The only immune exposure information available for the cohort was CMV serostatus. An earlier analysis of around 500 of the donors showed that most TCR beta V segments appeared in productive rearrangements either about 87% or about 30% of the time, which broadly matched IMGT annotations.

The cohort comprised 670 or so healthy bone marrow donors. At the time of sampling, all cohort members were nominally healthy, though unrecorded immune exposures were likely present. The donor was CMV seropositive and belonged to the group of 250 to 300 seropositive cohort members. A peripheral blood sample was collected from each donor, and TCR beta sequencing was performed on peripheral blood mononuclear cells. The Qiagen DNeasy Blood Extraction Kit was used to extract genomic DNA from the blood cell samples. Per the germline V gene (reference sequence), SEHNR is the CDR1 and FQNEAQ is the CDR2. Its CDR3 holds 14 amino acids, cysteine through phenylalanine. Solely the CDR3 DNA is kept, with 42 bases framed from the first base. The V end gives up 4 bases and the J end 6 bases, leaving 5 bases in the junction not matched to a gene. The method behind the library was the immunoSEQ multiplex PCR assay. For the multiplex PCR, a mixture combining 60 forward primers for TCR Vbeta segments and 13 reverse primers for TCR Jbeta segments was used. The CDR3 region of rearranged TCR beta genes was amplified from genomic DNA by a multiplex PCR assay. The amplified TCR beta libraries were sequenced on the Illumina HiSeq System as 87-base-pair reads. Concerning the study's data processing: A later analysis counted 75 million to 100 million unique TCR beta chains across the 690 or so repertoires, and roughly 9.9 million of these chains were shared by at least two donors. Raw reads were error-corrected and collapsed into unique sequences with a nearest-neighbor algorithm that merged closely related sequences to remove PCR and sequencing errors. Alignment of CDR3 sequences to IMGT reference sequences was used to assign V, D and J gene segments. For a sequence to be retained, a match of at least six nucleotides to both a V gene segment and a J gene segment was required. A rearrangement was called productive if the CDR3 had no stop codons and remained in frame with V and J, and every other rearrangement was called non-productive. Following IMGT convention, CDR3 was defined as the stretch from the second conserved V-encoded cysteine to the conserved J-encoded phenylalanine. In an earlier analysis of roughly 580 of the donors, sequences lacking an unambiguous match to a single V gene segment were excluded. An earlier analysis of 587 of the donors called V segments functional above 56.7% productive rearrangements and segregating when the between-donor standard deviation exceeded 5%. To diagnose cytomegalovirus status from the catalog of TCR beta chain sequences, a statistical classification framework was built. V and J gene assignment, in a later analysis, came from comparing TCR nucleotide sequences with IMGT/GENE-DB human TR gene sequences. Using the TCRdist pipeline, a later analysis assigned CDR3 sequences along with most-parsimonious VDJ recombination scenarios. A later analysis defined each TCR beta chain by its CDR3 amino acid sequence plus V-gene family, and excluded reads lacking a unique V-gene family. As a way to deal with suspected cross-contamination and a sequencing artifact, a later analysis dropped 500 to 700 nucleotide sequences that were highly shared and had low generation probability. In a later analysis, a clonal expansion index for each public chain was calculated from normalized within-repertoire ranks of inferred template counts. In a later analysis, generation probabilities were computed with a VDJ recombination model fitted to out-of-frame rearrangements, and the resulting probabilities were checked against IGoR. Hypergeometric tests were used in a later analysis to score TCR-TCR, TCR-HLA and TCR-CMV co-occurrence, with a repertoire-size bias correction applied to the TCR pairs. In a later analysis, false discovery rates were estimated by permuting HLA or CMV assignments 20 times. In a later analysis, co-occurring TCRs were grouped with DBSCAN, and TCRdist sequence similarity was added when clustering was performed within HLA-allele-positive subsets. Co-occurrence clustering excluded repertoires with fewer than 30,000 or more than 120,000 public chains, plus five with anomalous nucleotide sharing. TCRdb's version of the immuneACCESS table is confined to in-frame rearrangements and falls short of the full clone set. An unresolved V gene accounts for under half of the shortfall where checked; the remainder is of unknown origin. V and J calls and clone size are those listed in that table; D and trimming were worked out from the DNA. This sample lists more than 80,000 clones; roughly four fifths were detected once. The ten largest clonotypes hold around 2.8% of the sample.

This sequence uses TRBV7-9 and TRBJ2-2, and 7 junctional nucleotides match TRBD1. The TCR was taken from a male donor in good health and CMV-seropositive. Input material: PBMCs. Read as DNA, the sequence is TGTGCCAGCAGCTCTCCGACAGGGCCCGGGGAGCTGTTTTTT. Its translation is CASSSPTGPGELFF. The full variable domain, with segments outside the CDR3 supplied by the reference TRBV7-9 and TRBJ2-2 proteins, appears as DTGVSQNPRHKITKRGQNVTFRCDPISEHNRLYWYRQTLGQGPEFLTYFQNEAQLEKSRLLSDRFSAERPKGSFSTLEIQRTEQGDSAMYLCASSSPTGPGELFFGEGSRLTVL.